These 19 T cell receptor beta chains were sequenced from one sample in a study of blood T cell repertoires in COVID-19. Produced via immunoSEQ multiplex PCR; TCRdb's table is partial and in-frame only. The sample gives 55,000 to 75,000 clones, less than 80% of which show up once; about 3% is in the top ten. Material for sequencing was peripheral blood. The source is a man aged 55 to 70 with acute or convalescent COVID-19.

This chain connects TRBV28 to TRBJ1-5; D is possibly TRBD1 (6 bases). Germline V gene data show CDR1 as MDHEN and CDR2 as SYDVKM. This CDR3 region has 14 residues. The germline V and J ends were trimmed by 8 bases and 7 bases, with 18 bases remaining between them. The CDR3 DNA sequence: TGTGCCAGCCGGACTGGGGGGGCCAGCCAGCCCCAGCATTTT. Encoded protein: CASRTGGASQPQHF.

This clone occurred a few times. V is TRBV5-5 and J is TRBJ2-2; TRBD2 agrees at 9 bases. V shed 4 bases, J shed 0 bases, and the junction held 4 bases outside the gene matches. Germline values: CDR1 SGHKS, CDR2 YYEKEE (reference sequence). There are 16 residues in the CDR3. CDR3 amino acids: CASSLLAGANTGELFF. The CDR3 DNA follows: TGTGCCAGCAGCCTACTAGCGGGTGCGAACACCGGGGAGCTGTTTTTT.

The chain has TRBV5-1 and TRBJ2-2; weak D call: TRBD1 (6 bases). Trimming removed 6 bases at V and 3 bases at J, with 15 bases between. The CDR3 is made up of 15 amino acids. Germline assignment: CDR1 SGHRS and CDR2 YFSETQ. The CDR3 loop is CASTRGGGDTGELFF. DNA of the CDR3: TGCGCCAGCACCAGGGGCGGAGGTGACACCGGGGAGCTGTTTTTT. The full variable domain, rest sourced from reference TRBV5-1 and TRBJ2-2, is KAGVTQTPRYLIKTRGQQVTLSCSPISGHRSVSWYQQTPGQGLQFLFEYFSETQRNKGNFPGRFSGRQFSNSRSEMNVSTLELGDSALYLCASTRGGGDTGELFFGEGSRLTVL.

CDR3 coding DNA: TGTGCCAGCAGTTTCGGGCTAGCGGGGTCCTACGAGCAGTACTTC. Translated: CASSFGLAGSYEQYF. The chain joins TRBV28 to TRBJ2-7, with 9 positions matching TRBD2. V dropped 3 bases and J dropped 1; count of bases not matched to a gene: 4. There are 15 residues in the CDR3. Germline V gives CDR1 MDHEN, CDR2 SYDVKM.

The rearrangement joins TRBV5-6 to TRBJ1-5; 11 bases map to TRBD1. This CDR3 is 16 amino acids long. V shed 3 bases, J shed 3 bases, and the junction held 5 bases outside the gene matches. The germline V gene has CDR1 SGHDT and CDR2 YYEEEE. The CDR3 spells CASSSRDRGTNQPQHF. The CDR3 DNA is TGTGCCAGCAGCTCGCGGGACAGGGGGACCAATCAGCCCCAGCATTTT. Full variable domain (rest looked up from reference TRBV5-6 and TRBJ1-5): DAGVTQSPTHLIKTRGQQVTLRCSPKSGHDTVSWYQQALGQGPQFIFQYYEEEERQRGNFPDRFSGHQFPNYSSELNVNALLLGDSALYLCASSSRDRGTNQPQHFGDGTRLSIL.

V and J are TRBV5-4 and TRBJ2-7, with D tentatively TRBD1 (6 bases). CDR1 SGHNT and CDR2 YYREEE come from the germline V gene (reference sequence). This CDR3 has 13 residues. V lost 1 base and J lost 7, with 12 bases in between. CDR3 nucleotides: TGTGCCAGCAGCTTGAAGGGGGTAGAAGAGCAGTACTTC. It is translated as CASSLKGVEEQYF. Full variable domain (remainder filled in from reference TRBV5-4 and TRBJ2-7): ETGVTQSPTHLIKTRGQQVTLRCSSQSGHNTVSWYQQALGQGPQFIFQYYREEENGRGNFPPRFSGLQFPNYSSELNVNALELDDSALYLCASSLKGVEEQYFGPGTRLTVT.

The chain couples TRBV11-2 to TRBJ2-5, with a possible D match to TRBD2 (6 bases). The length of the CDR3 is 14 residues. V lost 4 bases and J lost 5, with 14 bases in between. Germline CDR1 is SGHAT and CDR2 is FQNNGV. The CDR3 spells CASSSTRGVETQYF. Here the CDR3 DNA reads TGTGCCAGCAGCTCAACGCGGGGAGTGGAGACCCAGTACTTC.

In DNA, the CDR3 is TGTGCCAGCTCACGAGGCGGGAGCTCCTACAATGAGCAGTTCTTC. Translated: CASSRGGSSYNEQFF. The chain employs TRBV18 and TRBJ2-1; 7 nucleotides line up with TRBD2. CDR1 is KGHSH and CDR2 is LQKENI in the germline V gene. The J segment lost 0 bases and the V segment lost 4 bases, leaving 3 bases of the junction unmatched. CDR3 length equals 15 residues.

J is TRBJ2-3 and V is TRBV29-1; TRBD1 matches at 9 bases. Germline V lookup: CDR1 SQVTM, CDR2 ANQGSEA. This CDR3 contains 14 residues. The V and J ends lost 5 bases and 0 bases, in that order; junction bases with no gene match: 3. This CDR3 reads CSVRDRASTDTQYF. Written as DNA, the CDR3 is TGCAGCGTTCGGGACAGGGCTAGCACAGATACGCAGTATTTT.

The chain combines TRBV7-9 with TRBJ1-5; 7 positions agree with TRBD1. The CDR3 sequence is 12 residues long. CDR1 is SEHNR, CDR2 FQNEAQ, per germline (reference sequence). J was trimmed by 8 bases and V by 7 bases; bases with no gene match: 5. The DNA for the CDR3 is TGTGCCAGCACCCAGGGGGGTGAGCCCCAGCATTTT. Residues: CASTQGGEPQHF.

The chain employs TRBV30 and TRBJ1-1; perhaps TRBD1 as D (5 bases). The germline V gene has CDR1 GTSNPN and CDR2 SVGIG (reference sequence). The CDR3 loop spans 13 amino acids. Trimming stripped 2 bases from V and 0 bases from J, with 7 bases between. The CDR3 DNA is TGTGCCTGGAGTACAGGAGTGAACACTGAAGCTTTCTTT. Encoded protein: CAWSTGVNTEAFF.

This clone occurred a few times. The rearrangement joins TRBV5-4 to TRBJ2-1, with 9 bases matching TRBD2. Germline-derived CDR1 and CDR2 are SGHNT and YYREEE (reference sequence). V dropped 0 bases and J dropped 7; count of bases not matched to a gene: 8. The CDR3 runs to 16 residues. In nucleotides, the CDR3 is TGTGCCAGCAGCTTGGCCGGCGGGAGGGCCAGAAATGAGCAGTTCTTC. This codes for CASSLAGGRARNEQFF. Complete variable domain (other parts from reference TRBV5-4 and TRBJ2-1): ETGVTQSPTHLIKTRGQQVTLRCSSQSGHNTVSWYQQALGQGPQFIFQYYREEENGRGNFPPRFSGLQFPNYSSELNVNALELDDSALYLCASSLAGGRARNEQFFGPGTRLTVL.

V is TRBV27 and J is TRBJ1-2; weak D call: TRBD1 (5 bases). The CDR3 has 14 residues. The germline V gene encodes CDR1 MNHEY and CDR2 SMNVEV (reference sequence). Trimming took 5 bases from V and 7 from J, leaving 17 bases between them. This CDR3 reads CASSPDRTLGGYTF. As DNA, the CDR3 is TGTGCCAGCAGTCCCGACCGGACATTGGGTGGCTACACCTTC.

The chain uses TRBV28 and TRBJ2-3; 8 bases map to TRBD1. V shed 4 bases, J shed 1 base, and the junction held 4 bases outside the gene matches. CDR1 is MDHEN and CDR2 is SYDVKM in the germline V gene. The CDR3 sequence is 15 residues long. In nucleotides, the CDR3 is TGTGCCAGCAGTTACAGGGGGTCGGGCACAGATACGCAGTATTTT. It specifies CASSYRGSGTDTQYF.

The CDR3 is CAWSIGTANTEAFF. CDR3 sequence (DNA): TGTGCCTGGAGTATCGGGACAGCTAACACTGAAGCTTTCTTT. V gene TRBV30 combines with J gene TRBJ1-1; 7 nucleotides agree with TRBD1. Losses at the gene ends were 2 bases for V and 2 bases for J; bases not matched to a gene: 5. This CDR3 is 14 amino acids long. Germline V gene sequence: CDR1 GTSNPN, CDR2 SVGIG (reference sequence).

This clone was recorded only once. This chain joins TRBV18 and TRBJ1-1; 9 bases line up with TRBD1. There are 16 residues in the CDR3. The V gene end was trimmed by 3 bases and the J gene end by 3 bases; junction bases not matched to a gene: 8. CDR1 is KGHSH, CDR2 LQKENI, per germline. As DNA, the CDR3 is TGTGCCAGCTCACCCCTCGCACAGGGGGCGGACACTGAAGCTTTCTTT. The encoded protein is CASSPLAQGADTEAFF.

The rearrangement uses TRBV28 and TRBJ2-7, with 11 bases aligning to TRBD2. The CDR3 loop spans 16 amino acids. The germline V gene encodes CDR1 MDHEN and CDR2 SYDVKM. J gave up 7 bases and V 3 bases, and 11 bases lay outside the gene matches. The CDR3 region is CASSFGGLAGGKEQYF. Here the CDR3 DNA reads TGTGCCAGCAGTTTTGGGGGATTAGCGGGAGGGAAAGAGCAGTACTTC.

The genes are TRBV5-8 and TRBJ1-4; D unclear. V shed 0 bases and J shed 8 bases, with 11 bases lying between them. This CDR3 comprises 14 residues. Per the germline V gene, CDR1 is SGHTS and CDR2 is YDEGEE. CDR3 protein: CASSLGAGFEKLFF. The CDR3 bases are TGTGCCAGCAGCTTGGGTGCAGGTTTCGAAAAACTGTTTTTT. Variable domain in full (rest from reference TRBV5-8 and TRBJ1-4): EAGVTQSPTHLIKTRGQQATLRCSPISGHTSVYWYQQALGLGLQFLLWYDEGEERNRGNFPPRFSGRQFPNYSSELNVNALELEDSALYLCASSLGAGFEKLFFGSGTQLSVL.

CDR3 protein: CASAPDSPYEQYF. The CDR3 coding sequence is TGTGCCAGCGCCCCGGACAGTCCCTACGAGCAGTACTTC. The chain has TRBV27 and TRBJ2-7; D may be TRBD1 (6 bases). This CDR3 has 13 residues. CDR1 and CDR2 (germline): MNHEY, SMNVEV (reference sequence). The V end lost 8 bases, the J end lost 2 bases, and 13 bases lay between the germline ends.